A selection of T cell receptor beta chains follows, all from one sample in a study of cytomegalovirus exposure and HLA in healthy donors. Using immunoSEQ multiplex PCR, the repertoire was profiled, and TCRdb retains in-frame clones only, with some absent. The data contain over 100,000 clones, over 80% of them seen just once; the ten biggest clones take up 2% to 2.5%. Sequencing was done on a sample of PBMCs. The origin of the receptors is a young man in good health and CMV-seronegative. Each CDR3 is given without its conserved first and last residue.

v_call: TRBV5-4
j_call: TRBJ2-3
cdr3_aa: ASSLAPGTSTDTQY

v_call: TRBV5-1
j_call: TRBJ2-1
cdr3_aa: ASSQQGIDNEQF

v_call: TRBV11-2
j_call: TRBJ1-5
cdr3_aa: ASGRGSNQPQH

v_call: TRBV28
j_call: TRBJ2-6
cdr3_aa: ASSVQISGANVLT

v_call: TRBV18
j_call: TRBJ2-1
cdr3_aa: ASSPADRGYNEQF

v_call: TRBV1
j_call: TRBJ1-1
cdr3_aa: TSSQDRGDTEKANTEAF

v_call: TRBV28
j_call: TRBJ1-1
cdr3_aa: ASSLRGTTLWDTEAF

v_call: TRBV2
j_call: TRBJ1-2
cdr3_aa: AIRDRDYGYT

v_call: TRBV28
j_call: TRBJ1-2
cdr3_aa: ASSFRNQGYT

v_call: TRBV18
j_call: TRBJ1-2
cdr3_aa: ASSPQGGTGAFYGYT

v_call: TRBV28
j_call: TRBJ1-2
cdr3_aa: ASSSTLTLKGYT

v_call: TRBV5-6
j_call: TRBJ2-7
cdr3_aa: ASRGGLLSYEQY

v_call: TRBV7-9
j_call: TRBJ1-1
cdr3_aa: ASSPPFRQAVTEAF

v_call: TRBV10-3
j_call: TRBJ1-1
cdr3_aa: AISQQGPNTEAF

v_call: TRBV6-5
j_call: TRBJ2-7
cdr3_aa: ASSTGPSWGDEQY

v_call: TRBV7-8
j_call: TRBJ2-3
cdr3_aa: ASSLGLAGASSTDTQY

v_call: TRBV20-1
j_call: TRBJ2-7
cdr3_aa: SAGSGQRQY

v_call: TRBV5-1
j_call: TRBJ2-2
cdr3_aa: ASSLGLGANTGELF

v_call: TRBV5-4
j_call: TRBJ1-2
cdr3_aa: ASSLRDRVIGYT

v_call: TRBV27
j_call: TRBJ1-1
cdr3_aa: ASSLPDRENTEAF

v_call: TRBV9
j_call: TRBJ1-1
cdr3_aa: ASSVDGRADTEAF

v_call: TRBV7-9
j_call: TRBJ2-5
cdr3_aa: ASSLLLGAEETQY

v_call: TRBV29-1
j_call: TRBJ1-2
cdr3_aa: SVPYPVYGYT

v_call: TRBV7-9
j_call: TRBJ2-1
cdr3_aa: ASSPASGGGYNEQF

v_call: TRBV10-3
j_call: TRBJ2-1
cdr3_aa: AISERWTSGVLGYNEQF

v_call: TRBV21-1
j_call: TRBJ2-7
cdr3_aa: ARNRLGTIADYEQY

v_call: TRBV11-3
j_call: TRBJ2-1
cdr3_aa: ASSSGLAGGNEQF

v_call: TRBV5-6
j_call: TRBJ1-6
cdr3_aa: ASSFPLKNSPLH

v_call: TRBV4-3
j_call: TRBJ2-3
cdr3_aa: ASSQESYSGGDTDTQY

v_call: TRBV5-4
j_call: TRBJ2-1
cdr3_aa: ASSLDSGSYNEQF

v_call: TRBV9
j_call: TRBJ2-3
cdr3_aa: ASSVEGTGKDTQY

v_call: TRBV28
j_call: TRBJ2-5
cdr3_aa: ASSLSRRGGPQETQY

v_call: TRBV18
j_call: TRBJ2-7
cdr3_aa: ASSPPGLSEQY

v_call: TRBV4-2
j_call: TRBJ1-4
cdr3_aa: ASSQELRDEKLF

v_call: TRBV7-2
j_call: TRBJ2-2
cdr3_aa: ASSPGLAGTGELF

v_call: TRBV6-5
j_call: TRBJ1-1
cdr3_aa: ATWTGRGNTEAF

v_call: TRBV7-9
j_call: TRBJ1-2
cdr3_aa: ASSPGTGGYGYT

v_call: TRBV11-3
j_call: TRBJ2-7
cdr3_aa: ASSRETGEQY

v_call: TRBV5-1
j_call: TRBJ1-1
cdr3_aa: ASSGTGPRNEAF

v_call: TRBV27
j_call: TRBJ2-5
cdr3_aa: ASKRGGLGETQY

v_call: TRBV28
j_call: TRBJ1-5
cdr3_aa: ASRAGTGTQGQPQH